This TCR beta chain was recorded in a study of shared clonotypes between healthy human individuals. Assay: immunoSEQ multiplex PCR; the TCRdb copy retains only in-frame clones and omits some. In the table there are around 940,000 clones, approximately 80% of which are singletons. A single count supports this clone. Its matching antigen is unknown. Study results and limitations: Clonotype sharing across donors was expected to vary with sequencing depth.

The sample was memory CD4+ T cells sorted from blood. Subset defined: CD45RA-negative fraction. The clonotype originates from a man younger than 35 in good health.

CDR3 sequence (DNA): TGCAGCGTTGAAAGGGGTAGCGGGACTTACGAGCAGTACTTC. The encoded protein is CSVERGSGTYEQYF. The rearrangement joins TRBV29-1 to TRBJ2-7; 8 bases fit TRBD2. The V gene's germline CDR1 is SQVTM and CDR2 ANQGSEA. The length of the CDR3 is 14 residues. After removal of 2 bases from V and 4 bases from J, the junction contained 7 bases not matched to a gene.